The source of this TCR beta chain is a study of early T cells in non-severe SARS-CoV-2 infection. Study-level information: Bulk RNA isolated from unsorted whole blood underwent sequencing; chains were not paired. General observations from the study: Sequences matched to VDJdb favored anti-spike CD8 responses, while private and CD4 specificities were missed.

Deletions cut 2 bases from V and 0 bases from J, with 10 bases between. The CDR3 totals 15 residues. The germline gives CDR1 SNHLY, CDR2 FYNNEI. Many counts were recorded for this clonotype. Its target is unknown. In the library, individual cDNA molecules carried attached unique molecular identifiers. TCRdb analysed the 5' RACE reads with MiXCR anew, one entry per CDR3 protein. The table lists about 88,000 distinct CDR3 sequences, about 16% of them singletons. The chain joins TRBV2 to TRBJ1-2; D gene unclear. The receptor's source is an adult who was a healthcare worker with PCR-confirmed SARS-CoV-2 infection or an uninfected control (not recorded which). Input material: whole blood. The DNA of the CDR3 is TGTGCCAGCAGTGAAATGGGCCAGACTAACTATGGCTACACCTTC. Translation: CASSEMGQTNYGYTF.